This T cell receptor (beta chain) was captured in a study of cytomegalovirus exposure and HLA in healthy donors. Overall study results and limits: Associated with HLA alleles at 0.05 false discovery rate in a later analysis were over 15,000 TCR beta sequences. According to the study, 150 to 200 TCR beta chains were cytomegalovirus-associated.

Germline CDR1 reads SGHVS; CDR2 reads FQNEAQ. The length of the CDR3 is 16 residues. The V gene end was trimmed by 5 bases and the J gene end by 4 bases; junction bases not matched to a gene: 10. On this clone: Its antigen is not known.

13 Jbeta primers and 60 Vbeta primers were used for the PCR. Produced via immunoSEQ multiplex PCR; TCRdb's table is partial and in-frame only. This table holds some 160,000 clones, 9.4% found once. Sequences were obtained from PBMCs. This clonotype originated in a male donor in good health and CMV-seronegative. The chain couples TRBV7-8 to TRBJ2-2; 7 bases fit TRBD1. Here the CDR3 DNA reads TGTGCCAGCAGCCCAGGAGACAGGGCCGCCACCGGGGAGCTGTTTTTT. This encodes CASSPGDRAATGELFF.